One TCR beta chain is described in this entry. The antigen is unknown. The sample is drawn from a study of shared clonotypes between healthy human individuals. The healthy adult donors were HIV-negative and reported no recent acute infections or vaccinations. The assay was immunoSEQ multiplex PCR, and TCRdb's table has in-frame clones only and misses some. The data show 730,000 or so clones, around 72% seen once. CDR1 is MNHNY and CDR2 is SVGAGI in the germline V gene (reference sequence). This CDR3 region has 14 residues. The V end lost 7 bases, the J end lost 0 bases, and 10 bases lay between the germline ends. Study-wide findings and caveats: Genetic and exposure-history diversity was limited by the few donors.

This rearrangement joins TRBV6-6 to TRBJ2-4; D gene uncertain. The TCR comes from a woman in her thirties in good health. Sequences were obtained from memory CD4+ T cells sorted from blood. Subset in this sample: CD45RA-negative fraction. In DNA form, the CDR3 reads TGTGCCAGCATCGTGGACCCAGCCAAAAACATTCAGTACTTC. It encodes CASIVDPAKNIQYF.